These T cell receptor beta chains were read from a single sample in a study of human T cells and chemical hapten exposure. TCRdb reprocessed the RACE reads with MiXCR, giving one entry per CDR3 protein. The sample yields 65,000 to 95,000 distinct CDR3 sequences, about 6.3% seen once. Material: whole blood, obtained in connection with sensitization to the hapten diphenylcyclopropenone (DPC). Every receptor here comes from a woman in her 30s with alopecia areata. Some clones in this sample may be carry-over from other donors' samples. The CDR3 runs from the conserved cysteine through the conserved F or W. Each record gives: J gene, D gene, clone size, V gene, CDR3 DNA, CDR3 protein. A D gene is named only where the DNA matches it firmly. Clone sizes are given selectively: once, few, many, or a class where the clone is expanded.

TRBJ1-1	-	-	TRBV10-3	TGTGCCATCAGTGACCCCGGGGGATACACTGAAGCTTTCTTT	CAISDPGGYTEAFF
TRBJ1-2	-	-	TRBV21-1	TGTGCCAGCATTTATTGGGACAGGGGGCGTCATGGCTACACCTTC	CASIYWDRGRHGYTF
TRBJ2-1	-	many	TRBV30	TGTGCCTCCACAAAGGGCAGCGTCAATGAGCAGTTCTTC	CASTKGSVNEQFF
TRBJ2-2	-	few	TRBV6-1	TGTGCCAGCAGTGGAATGGGAGAGGCAGGGCACACCGGGGAGCTGTTTTTT	CASSGMGEAGHTGELFF
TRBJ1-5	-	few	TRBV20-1	TGCAGTGCTAGAGGGGGGACACATAGCAATCAGCCCCAGCATTTT	CSARGGTHSNQPQHF
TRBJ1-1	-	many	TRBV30	TGTGCCTGGATGTCGTGGGCGGAAGCTTTCTTT	CAWMSWAEAFF
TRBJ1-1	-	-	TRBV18	TGTGCCAGCTCACCAAGAGGACTCCCGAACACTGAAGCTTTCTTT	CASSPRGLPNTEAFF
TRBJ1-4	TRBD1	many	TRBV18	TGTGCCAGCTCACCACGGACAGGGCCCACTGCAACTAATGAAAAACTGTTTTTT	CASSPRTGPTATNEKLFF
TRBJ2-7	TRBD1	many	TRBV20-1	TGCAGTGCTAGGGAGGAAACAGGGGTAGGGGAGCTCGAGCAGTACTTC	CSAREETGVGELEQYF
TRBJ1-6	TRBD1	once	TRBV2	TGTGCCAGCAGTGGGGCTGACAGGGGATCACCCCTCCACTTT	CASSGADRGSPLHF
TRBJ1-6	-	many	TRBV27	TGTGCCAGCAGTACTTTTCAGGGGTTGGATAATTCACCCCTCCACTTT	CASSTFQGLDNSPLHF
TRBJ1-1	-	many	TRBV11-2	TGTGCCAGCAGCTTAGGCAGGGCGAGCACTGAAGCTTTCTTT	CASSLGRASTEAFF
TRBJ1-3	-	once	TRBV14	TGTGCCAGCAGCCAAGGGGGGTCCGTTGACACCATATATTTT	CASSQGGSVDTIYF
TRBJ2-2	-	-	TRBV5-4	TGTGCCAGCAGACGGGACAAATCGAACACCGGGGAGCTGTTTTTT	CASRRDKSNTGELFF
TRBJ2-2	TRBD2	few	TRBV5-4	TGTGCCAGCAGCCCCGGGGGGGTCACCGGGGAGCTGTTTTTT	CASSPGGVTGELFF
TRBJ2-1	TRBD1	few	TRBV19	TGTGCCAGTAGTCCTGCCGGGACAGGGGGTGAGCAGTTCTTC	CASSPAGTGGEQFF
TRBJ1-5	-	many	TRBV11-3	TGTGCCAGCCCCCCGACCGAGACTTATAGCAATCAGCCCCAGCATTTT	CASPPTETYSNQPQHF
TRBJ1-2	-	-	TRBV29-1	TGCAGCGTTGCCACAGGGAACTATGGCTACACCTTC	CSVATGNYGYTF
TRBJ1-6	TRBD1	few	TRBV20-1	TGCAGTGCTAGAGATCCCGGACAGGGTTATAATTCACCCCTCCACTTT	CSARDPGQGYNSPLHF
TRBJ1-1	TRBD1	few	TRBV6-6	TGTGCCAGCAGTTACTCGACAGGGGCAGAAACTGAAGCTTTCTTT	CASSYSTGAETEAFF
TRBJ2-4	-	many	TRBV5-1	TGCGCCAGCAGCCCCGGGACACCCATAGCCAAAAACATTCAGTACTTC	CASSPGTPIAKNIQYF
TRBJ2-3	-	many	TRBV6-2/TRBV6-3	TGTGCCAGCAGTTACGGGGCGAGCACAGATACGCAGTATTTT	CASSYGASTDTQYF
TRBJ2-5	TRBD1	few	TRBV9	TGTGCCAGCAGCGCACCGGGACAGGGGTCGGAGACCCAGTACTTC	CASSAPGQGSETQYF
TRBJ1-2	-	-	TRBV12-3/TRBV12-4	TGTGCCAGCAGGTACCACAGGCAAAGTAACTATGGCTACACCTTC	CASRYHRQSNYGYTF
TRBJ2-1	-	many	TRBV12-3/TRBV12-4	TGTGCCAGCAGCCCAGGACTGGAAAACAATGAGCAGTTCTTC	CASSPGLENNEQFF
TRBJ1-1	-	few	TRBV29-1	TGCAGCGTTGAAGGTCGTCAGGTACCGGAGTTAGCTTTCTTT	CSVEGRQVPELAFF
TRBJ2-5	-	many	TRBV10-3	TGTGCCATCGGGGGAACCACAGGGATAGAGACCCAGTACTTC	CAIGGTTGIETQYF
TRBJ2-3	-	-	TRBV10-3	TGTGCCATCAGTGAGTCGACGGGGGCTCGTAGCACAGATACGCAGTATTTT	CAISESTGARSTDTQYF
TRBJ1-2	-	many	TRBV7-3	TGTGCCAGCAGCATGACCGCAACAGGGTACGATGGCTACACCTTC	CASSMTATGYDGYTF
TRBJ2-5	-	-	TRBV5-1	TGCGCCAGCAGCCCGGCCGTAGACCCCCAAGAGACCCAGTACTTC	CASSPAVDPQETQYF
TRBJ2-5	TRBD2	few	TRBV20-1	TGCAGTGCCCTCCTGACTAGCGGGGGATTCGGGGAGACCCAGTACTTC	CSALLTSGGFGETQYF
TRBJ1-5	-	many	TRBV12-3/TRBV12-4	TGTGCCAGCAGTTTTTCGGTGGAGCCCCAGCATTTT	CASSFSVEPQHF
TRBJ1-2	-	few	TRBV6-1	TGTGCCAGCAGTGAAGCAGGCGGTTCCTATGGCTACACCTTC	CASSEAGGSYGYTF
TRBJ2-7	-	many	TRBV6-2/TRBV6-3	TGTGCCAGCAGTTATCGGACGGGAGAGCAGTACTTC	CASSYRTGEQYF
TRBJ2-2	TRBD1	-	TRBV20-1	TGCAGTGCACGAACAGGGGGCGCAGGCACCGGGGAGCTGTTTTTT	CSARTGGAGTGELFF
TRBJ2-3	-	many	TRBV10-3	TGTGCCATCAGTGAGTCTGGACGGACGACTAGCACAGATACGCAGTATTTT	CAISESGRTTSTDTQYF
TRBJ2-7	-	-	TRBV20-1	TGCAGTGCTAGAATGCTGCCAGGGCAATCCTACGAGCAGTACTTC	CSARMLPGQSYEQYF
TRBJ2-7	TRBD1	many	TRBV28	TGTGCCAGCAGTTCCCCGGACAGGGGAGGATTGGGCGAGCAGTACTTC	CASSSPDRGGLGEQYF
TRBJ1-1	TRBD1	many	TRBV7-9	TGTGCCAGCAGCTTAGAGGGGGCTGGAGCTTTCTTT	CASSLEGAGAFF
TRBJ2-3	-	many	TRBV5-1	TGCGCCAGCAGAAGGGAGGTTGGCACAGATACGCAGTATTTT	CASRREVGTDTQYF
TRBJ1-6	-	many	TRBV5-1	TGCGCCAGCAGCTGGGGACGGAGGGATAATTCACCCCTCCACTTT	CASSWGRRDNSPLHF
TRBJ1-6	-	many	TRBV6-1	TGTGCCAGCAGTGAAAGGTGGGGGACCCCGGACTATAATTCACCCCTCCACTTT	CASSERWGTPDYNSPLHF
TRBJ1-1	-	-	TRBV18	TGTGCCAGCTCCCCCGCAGGGGTAATGAACACTGAAGCTTTCTTT	CASSPAGVMNTEAFF
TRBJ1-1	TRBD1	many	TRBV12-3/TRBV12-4	TGTGCCAGCACCATTGGACAGGGAAGGACTGAAGCTTTCTTT	CASTIGQGRTEAFF
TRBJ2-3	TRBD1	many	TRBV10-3	TGTGCCATCAGTGAGAGGGACAGTAGCACAGATACGCAGTATTTT	CAISERDSSTDTQYF
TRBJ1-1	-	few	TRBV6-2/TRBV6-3	TGTGCCAGCAGTTACTCGTTAATGGTGAACACTGAAGCTTTCTTT	CASSYSLMVNTEAFF
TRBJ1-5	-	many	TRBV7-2	TGTGCCAGCAGCTTATCGGCGGTTTTTAGCAATCAGCCCCAGCATTTT	CASSLSAVFSNQPQHF
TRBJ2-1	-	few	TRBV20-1	TGCAGTGCTAGAGAACCCCTAAGGCCAGGTTACAATGAGCAGTTCTTC	CSAREPLRPGYNEQFF
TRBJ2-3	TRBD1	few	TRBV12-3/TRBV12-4	TGTGCCAGCAGTCCGGGGACAGGGTTCAATACGCAGTATTTT	CASSPGTGFNTQYF
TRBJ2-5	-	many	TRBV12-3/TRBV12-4	TGTGCCAGCAGTTTATCAGTGACCCAAGAGACCCAGTACTTC	CASSLSVTQETQYF
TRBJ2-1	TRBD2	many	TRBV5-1	TGCGCCAGCAGCTCCACTAGCGGGGATTACAATGAGCAGTTCTTC	CASSSTSGDYNEQFF
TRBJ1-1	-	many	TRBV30	TGTGCCTGGAGTACTCGTAGGATCAAGGACACTGAAGCTTTCTTT	CAWSTRRIKDTEAFF
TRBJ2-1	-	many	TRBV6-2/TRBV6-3	TGTGCCAGCAGCGGAGCCCTACTTAGCCTGTTCTTC	CASSGALLSLFF
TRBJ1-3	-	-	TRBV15	TGTGCCACCAGCAGAGAACTGGGCGGCTCTGGAAACACCATATATTTT	CATSRELGGSGNTIYF
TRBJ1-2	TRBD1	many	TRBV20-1	TGCAGTGCTACAAAGGGACAGTTTTCGGGCTACACCTTC	CSATKGQFSGYTF
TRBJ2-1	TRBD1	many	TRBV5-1	TGCGCCAGCAGCTTGACAGGGGGGTCCAATGGTGAGCAGTTCTTC	CASSLTGGSNGEQFF
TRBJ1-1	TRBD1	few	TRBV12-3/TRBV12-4	TGTGCCAGCAGATTGGACAGGGGAATCACTGAAGCTTTCTTT	CASRLDRGITEAFF
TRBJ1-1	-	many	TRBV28	TGTGCCAGCAGCTACTTGGGTCTTGAAGCTTTCTTT	CASSYLGLEAFF
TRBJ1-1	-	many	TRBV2	TGTGCCAGCATAGGGAACACTGAAGCTTTCTTT	CASIGNTEAFF